This TCR beta chain is from a study of blood T cell repertoires in COVID-19. Trimming removed 1 base at V and 4 bases at J, with 7 bases between. There are 12 residues in the CDR3. Per the germline V gene, CDR1 is SQVTM and CDR2 is ANQGSEA. TCRdb keeps only in-frame clones here, not all; method: immunoSEQ multiplex PCR. Here the sample spans roughly 250,000 clones, around 86% being singletons. This clone was counted at least ten times. This TCR came from an older woman with active or convalescent COVID-19. The chain carries TRBV29-1 and TRBJ1-2; D remains unclear. The sequenced sample consisted of peripheral blood. Written as DNA, the CDR3 is TGCAGCGTTGAAGTTGCGTTCTATGGCTACACCTTC. Protein sequence: CSVEVAFYGYTF. Drawing the rest from reference TRBV29-1 and TRBJ1-2, the complete variable domain is SAVISQKPSRDICQRGTSLTIQCQVDSQVTMMFWYRQQPGQSLTLIATANQGSEATYESGFVIDKFPISRPNLTFSTLTVSNMSPEDSSIYLCSVEVAFYGYTFGSGTRLTVV.